One T cell receptor (beta chain) is described in this entry. Antigen unknown. Regions amplified from RNA transcripts were the TCR beta CDR3 regions. HTBI primers drove first-round RT-PCR of the TCR CDR3. TCRdb fed the multiplex PCR reads into MiXCR, producing one record per CDR3 protein. This sample has hundreds of thousands of distinct CDR3 sequences, with around 15% found just once. The sample originates from a study of T cells in Graves' hyperthyroidism and ophthalmopathy. The study, taken as a whole, reports: Peripheral blood also featured most of the thyroid clonotypes expanded above 0.001.

More than 9.5 ml fresh peripheral blood yielded the PBMCs. The CDR3 runs 15 residues. CDR1 LNHDA and CDR2 SQIVND come from the germline V gene (reference sequence). Trimming removed 4 bases from V and 3 bases from J; junction bases left unmatched: 3. What was sequenced was blood. The chain carries TRBV19 and TRBJ2-2, with 9 bases matching TRBD1. The clonotype originates from a woman aged 30 to 39 with Graves' hyperthyroidism. CDR3 sequence reads: CASSRGDRDTGELFF. The CDR3 DNA is TGTGCCAGTAGTAGAGGGGACAGGGACACCGGGGAGCTGTTTTTT.